A selection of T cell receptor beta chains follows, all from one sample in a study of T cell changes during pregnancy in multiple sclerosis. Assay used: immunoSEQ multiplex PCR; TCRdb lists only in-frame clones, some missing. The top ten clones hold about 2.5% of a sample with approximately 98,000 clones, 92% of them seen once. The specimen was peripheral blood, collected after pregnancy. The receptors were gathered from a female donor in good health, enrolled as a control in a pregnancy study. Both conserved end residues are part of each CDR3. A D gene is named only where the DNA matches it firmly.

j_gene | v_gene | d_gene | CDR3aa
TRBJ2-3 | TRBV9 | TRBD2 | CASSVAGTSGMHTQYF
TRBJ1-1 | TRBV6-4 | TRBD1 | CASSQQGGTEAFF
TRBJ1-4 | TRBV15 | NA | CATAGDEKLFF
TRBJ2-7 | TRBV7-9 | TRBD1 | CASMGYGRTGDTYEQYF
TRBJ1-2 | TRBV5-4 | NA | CASSLAGGAGGYTF
TRBJ2-1 | TRBV5-1 | TRBD2 | CASSQGGLARYNEQFF
TRBJ1-1 | TRBV19 | TRBD1 | CASSLRQGPMNTEAFF
TRBJ1-5 | TRBV7-9 | TRBD1 | CASSPGTGLQPQHF
TRBJ2-5 | TRBV19 | TRBD1 | CASSIVGTGIQETQYF
TRBJ2-1 | TRBV14 | TRBD2 | CASYHSGGAYNEQFF
TRBJ2-5 | TRBV7-8 | NA | CASSSPAATQYF
TRBJ1-1 | TRBV29-1 | NA | CSANVREEGTEAFF
TRBJ1-3 | TRBV9 | NA | CASSQQGGNTIYF
TRBJ2-7 | TRBV5-1 | NA | CASSKWGGYEQYF
TRBJ1-4 | TRBV15 | TRBD1 | CATSKSGTGYLGGEKLFF
TRBJ1-1 | TRBV6-5 | NA | CASRGLHENTEAFF
TRBJ2-2 | TRBV7-9 | NA | CASSPRGGALTGELFF
TRBJ2-1 | TRBV5-6 | NA | CASSRMWREQFF
TRBJ1-3 | TRBV6-1 | NA | CASIEAAYGGNTIYF
TRBJ1-2 | TRBV29-1 | NA | CSVTTVTNYGYTF
TRBJ1-2 | TRBV29-1 | TRBD1 | CSVGTGGIRGYTF
TRBJ1-5 | TRBV5-4 | NA | CASSLPGQPQHF
TRBJ2-7 | TRBV28 | TRBD2 | CASRSSGTSVYEQYF
TRBJ2-7 | TRBV18 | NA | CASSPTDSYEQYF
TRBJ2-3 | TRBV12-5 | NA | CASEQGTQYF
TRBJ1-1 | TRBV7-2 | TRBD1 | CASSLDRGQTEAFF